This entry concerns a single T cell receptor (beta chain). The target antigen is unknown. This sample was included in a study of cytomegalovirus exposure and HLA in healthy donors. Findings and limits, study-wide: The investigators catalogued about 170 TCR beta chains as cytomegalovirus-associated.

The assay was immunoSEQ multiplex PCR, and TCRdb's table has in-frame clones only and misses some. The sample has approximately 200,000 clones; 80% to 95% are singletons. Between the trimmed V and J ends, which lost 3 bases and 2 bases, there was a span of 20 bases. Germline CDR1 is LNHDA and CDR2 is SQIVND (reference sequence). The CDR3 contains 17 residues. The J gene is TRBJ2-7, the V gene TRBV19, with D maybe TRBD2 (7 bases). The clonotype comes from a woman aged 18-29 years in good health and CMV-seronegative. Specimen: PBMCs. The CDR3 is CASSMRGGIKTTYEQYF. CDR3 nucleotide sequence: TGTGCCAGTAGTATGAGGGGGGGAATTAAAACTACCTACGAGCAGTACTTC.